Reported below is one T cell receptor (beta chain). This clonotype was observed a few times. There is no known antigen for this receptor. The sample holds no much larger clone one base away, and base qualities are not on file. Stable Graves' hyperthyroidism was defined as no progression to ophthalmopathy during 18 months of follow-up. Hyperthyroidism patients were newly diagnosed, had a disease duration of under 2 months, and were aged 18 to 65 years. Any patient with an uncontrolled infection, another autoimmune disease, pregnancy or lactation was excluded. Diagnoses were based on clinical symptoms, serum thyroxine and TRAb, thyroid ultrasound and orbital computed tomography. PBMCs were isolated from about 10 ml of fresh peripheral blood by Ficoll-Paque density gradient centrifugation. Total RNA was extracted with Trizol reagent, and quality was checked on an Agilent 2100 Bioanalyzer. The TCR beta CDR3 regions were amplified from RNA transcripts. For the first round of RT-PCR on the TCR CDR3, the HTBI primer set was used together with the Qiagen OneStep RT-PCR kit. A second multiplex PCR round built the libraries, followed by size selection and purification. Libraries were sequenced paired-end with 100 bp reads on an Illumina HiSeq2000. On the study's bioinformatics: SOAPnuke was used to process the raw data, with reads discarded if the reads contained adapters or uncalled bases, had a mean Phred below 15, or lacked an exact constant-primer or identifier match. COPE v1.2.5 was used to merge the high-quality paired reads, and each unique nucleotide sequence was defined as a clonotype. MiTCR v1.1 was used to align clonotypes to the IMGT TRBV, TRBD and TRBJ reference segments. The analysis included only V-J combinations with a frequency above 0.0001, which together covered 99% to 99.2% of the repertoires. A TCS score was defined as the ratio of F50 (clonal expansion) to E x V (chaos), with BLOSUM62-based TCRdist applied between CDR3 peptides within each V-J. Welch's t-statistics and random forest reduced several hundred V-J features to 10 to 15, which were used in a naive Bayes classifier (R e1071). The public reads were reanalyzed by TCRdb: fastp trimming at Q25, MiXCR alignment, in-frame beta chains only. Every entry covers one CDR3 protein and lists the most common genes and DNA from its rows. These V and J calls rely on TCRdb rather than the paper's analysis. The sample data list 300,000 to 500,000 distinct CDR3 sequences, and about 15% of these were observed just once. The ten largest clones take up 30% to 35% of the sample.

This sample was taken from a study of T cells in Graves' hyperthyroidism and ophthalmopathy (dated by TCRdb to the late 2010s). With respect to the entire study: Peripheral blood samples were taken at the time of initial diagnosis, prior to any treatment. A discovery cohort of about 96 patients, 43 with Graves' ophthalmopathy and approximately 55 with stable Graves' hyperthyroidism, was used to find distinguishing TCR V-J signatures. Prospective prediction of ophthalmopathy was tested in an independent validation cohort of 18 to 20 hyperthyroidism patients and some 17 patients who later progressed to ophthalmopathy. The 75 to 100 discovery patients were randomly split 7:3 into training and test sets. The study also compared thyroid tissue and blood T-cell repertoires from a handful of Graves' hyperthyroidism patients. Once sampling was done, hyperthyroidism patients were given methimazole at a starting dose of 30 mg daily, whereas ophthalmopathy patients were given high-dose intravenous methylprednisolone. The paper reports TCR Vbeta CDR3 sequencing of over 130 peripheral blood samples: under 45 ophthalmopathy, roughly 80 hyperthyroidism and approximately 17 progressor patients. General findings and caveats noted by the study authors: No statistical method was used to fix the sample size in advance, and group allocation was not hidden from the investigators. Ophthalmopathy was separated from stable hyperthyroidism by a 13 V-J signature model, with just over 85% sensitivity and 81% to 82% specificity obtained in cross-validation and 80%/75% obtained in testing. In validation, the model predicted progression to ophthalmopathy a median of approximately 6.6 months before onset, with approximately 68% sensitivity and about 72% specificity. Most expanded thyroid clonotypes (frequency above 0.001) were also found in blood, which suggests that blood repertoires may mirror thyroid immune responses.

V loses 7 bases at its end and J loses 6 bases; junction bases beyond the gene matches: 8. Counted from cysteine to phenylalanine, this CDR3 has 14 amino acids. Kept here is only the CDR3 DNA, which spans 42 bases and is read in frame from base 1. For CDR1 and CDR2, the germline V gene lists KGHDR and SFDVKD. The specimen was blood. The chain employs TRBV24-1 and TRBJ2-3, with TRBD2 matching 8 junction bases. This receptor was identified in a woman between 25 and 40 years old with Graves' hyperthyroidism. The CDR3 reads CATSSAGGYDTQYF. In nucleotides, the sequence is TGTGCCACCAGCTCGGCGGGAGGTTACGATACGCAGTATTTT.